The rows below give T cell receptor beta chains drawn from one sample of a study of T-cell memory formation after mild COVID-19. TCRdb recomputed calls from the 5' RACE reads with MiXCR, one row per CDR3 protein. This table has 40,000 to 60,000 distinct CDR3 sequences, 25% to 30% appearing once. Input material: PBMCs or a T cell subset sorted from them (not recorded which). Receptors originate from a man aged 18-30 years who had mild COVID-19 (a few samples of this study predate the infection). Cell type and time point are not known. Both conserved end residues are part of each CDR3. Fields, in order: D gene, V gene, clone size, J gene, CDR3 DNA, CDR3 protein. The D gene is left open where the match is weak. Some rows have no size entry. The others give once, few or many, or a class for an expanded clone.

>TRBD2|TRBV29-1|few|TRBJ2-1
TGCAGCGTTGAGGGAAGCGGGGGGTTTTCGGAGCAGTTCTTC
CSVEGSGGFSEQFF
>NA|TRBV30|few|TRBJ1-1
TGTGCCTGGAGCCAGCCGGGGGTAGGAGCTTTCTTT
CAWSQPGVGAFF
>NA|TRBV5-1|few|TRBJ2-5
TGCGCCAGCAGCTTAGGAGAAGAGACCCAGTACTTC
CASSLGEETQYF
>TRBD1|TRBV6-2/TRBV6-3|few|TRBJ1-3
TGTGCCAGTTACCGGGACAGGGATGCTGGAAACACCATATATTTT
CASYRDRDAGNTIYF
>NA|TRBV7-9|NA|TRBJ2-7
TGTGCCAGCAGCAGGGGTCTTAGGGAGCAGTACTTC
CASSRGLREQYF
>NA|TRBV9|few|TRBJ1-1
TGTGCCAGCAGCGTAGTGGGGGACCCTGAAGCTTTCTTT
CASSVVGDPEAFF
>NA|TRBV4-3|NA|TRBJ2-7
TGCGCCAGCAGCTACGGAGCCAACTACGAGCAGTACTTC
CASSYGANYEQYF
>TRBD1|TRBV4-3|few|TRBJ2-5
TGCGCCAGCAGCCAAGCCCGGACAGGACAAGAGACCCAGTACTTC
CASSQARTGQETQYF
>NA|TRBV5-1|medium-sized|TRBJ2-2
TGCGCCAGCAGCTTGGCGGTTGGAGCCTACACCGGGGAGCTGTTTTTT
CASSLAVGAYTGELFF
>NA|TRBV5-1|few|TRBJ2-5
TGCGCCAGCAGCTTTTGGGACTCTATCCTTGCGGAGACCCAGTACTTC
CASSFWDSILAETQYF
>NA|TRBV5-1|NA|TRBJ1-1
TGCGCCAGCAGCCTGCCTGGCGGCGGGGGGGACACTGAAGCTTTCTTT
CASSLPGGGGDTEAFF
>NA|TRBV19|NA|TRBJ2-1
TGTGCCAGTAGTGGCCCAAAGGGAGGGGGGTACAATGAGCAGTTCTTC
CASSGPKGGGYNEQFF
>NA|TRBV7-9|few|TRBJ2-7
TGTGCCAGCACCCCGACAGGATTCTCCTACGAGCAGTACTTC
CASTPTGFSYEQYF
>TRBD1|TRBV7-6|NA|TRBJ1-1
TGTGCCAGCAGCCCAACAGGGGGCACTGAAGCTTTCTTT
CASSPTGGTEAFF
>NA|TRBV20-1|few|TRBJ2-5
TGCAGTGCTAGTTCCCCGGGGGGCGGAGAGACCCAGTACTTC
CSASSPGGGETQYF
>NA|TRBV4-2|NA|TRBJ2-2
TGTGCCAGCAGCCAAGAGAGCCAACTCGTCGTTGCGGGCGACGTCACCGGGGAGCTGTTTTTT
CASSQESQLVVAGDVTGELFF
>NA|TRBV28|NA|TRBJ1-5
TGTGCCAGCAGGCAGAGCGGGGGGTATAGCAATCAGCCCCAGCATTTT
CASRQSGGYSNQPQHF
>NA|TRBV6-4|NA|TRBJ1-1
TGTGCCAGCAGTCCAGAGGTTTACACTGAAGCTTTCTTT
CASSPEVYTEAFF
>TRBD1|TRBV7-8|few|TRBJ2-1
TGTGCCAGCAGCTTAGATCGTATGGACAGGCAGTCGTTTGAGCAGTTCTTC
CASSLDRMDRQSFEQFF
>TRBD2|TRBV7-2|NA|TRBJ2-5
TGTGCCAGCAGCTCGCCGGGACTAGCGGGGGCGGGGGAGACCCAGTACTTC
CASSSPGLAGAGETQYF
>TRBD1|TRBV27|NA|TRBJ2-2
TGTGCCAGCAGTCGAGACAGGGATGGGGAGCTGTTTTTT
CASSRDRDGELFF
>NA|TRBV7-2|few|TRBJ1-6
TGTGCCAGCAGCTTGGGCCCCAGCTCCTATAATTCACCCCTCCACTTT
CASSLGPSSYNSPLHF
>NA|TRBV10-2|many|TRBJ2-3
TGCGCCAGCAGTGTAAGAGCGGCAGATACGCAGTATTTT
CASSVRAADTQYF
>NA|TRBV4-3|NA|TRBJ2-3
TGCGCCAGCAGCCAAGATGAAAGAGATACGCAGTATTTT
CASSQDERDTQYF
>NA|TRBV7-8|NA|TRBJ1-2
TGTGCCAGCAGCCTCGGACAAGCCTGGGCTAACTATGGCTACACCTTC
CASSLGQAWANYGYTF
>NA|TRBV5-1|NA|TRBJ1-3
TGCGCCAGCAGCGCCTCTCGGGCCTCTGGAAACACCATATATTTT
CASSASRASGNTIYF
>NA|TRBV4-3|few|TRBJ1-2
TGCGCCAGCAGCTCCTCGAGCCAGACGTTTAACTATGGCTACACCTTC
CASSSSSQTFNYGYTF
>TRBD2|TRBV27|NA|TRBJ2-7
TGTGCCAGCAGTTGGGGACTAGCGGGGGGCCTCGGCTACGAGCAGTACTTC
CASSWGLAGGLGYEQYF
>TRBD1|TRBV12-3/TRBV12-4|few|TRBJ1-1
TGTGCCAGCACCAAAGACAGGGAGAACACTGAAGCTTTCTTT
CASTKDRENTEAFF
>NA|TRBV7-2|NA|TRBJ2-4
TGTGCCAGCAGCTCGGGACGGATTAAAAACATTCAGTACTTC
CASSSGRIKNIQYF
>NA|TRBV6-2/TRBV6-3|few|TRBJ2-3
TGTGCCAGCAGTTCGGACAAGTCGGCCCTCCTAGGGACAGATACGCAGTATTTT
CASSSDKSALLGTDTQYF
>TRBD2|TRBV4-2|few|TRBJ2-3
TGTGCCAGCAGCCAAGTCGGCGCGGGGGGCCGGGACACAGATACGCAGTATTTT
CASSQVGAGGRDTDTQYF
>NA|TRBV7-2|NA|TRBJ2-1
TGTGCCAGCAGCTTCTTCTTAGGGGTCAGAGATGAGCAGTTCTTC
CASSFFLGVRDEQFF
>NA|TRBV18|NA|TRBJ2-1
TGTGCCAGCTCACCACCGGGGGATGAGCAGTTCTTC
CASSPPGDEQFF
>TRBD2|TRBV7-8|NA|TRBJ2-5
TGTGCCAGCAGACAAAGCGGGGCTACCCGGGAGACCCAGTACTTC
CASRQSGATRETQYF
>NA|TRBV4-1|once|TRBJ2-3
TGCGCCAGCAGCCAAGATGGAGGCAGGGCCGCAGATACGCAGTATTTT
CASSQDGGRAADTQYF
>NA|TRBV5-1|NA|TRBJ2-3
TGCGCCAGCAGCTTGTCATACGATACGCAGTATTTT
CASSLSYDTQYF
>TRBD2|TRBV2|few|TRBJ2-3
TGTGCCAGCAGTGAGTGGACTAGCAGCACAGATACGCAGTATTTT
CASSEWTSSTDTQYF
>NA|TRBV7-8|NA|TRBJ1-6
TGTGCCAGCAGCCCCCCCCGGCAGGGGAATCTATCACCCCTCCACTTT
CASSPPRQGNLSPLHF
>TRBD1|TRBV24-1|NA|TRBJ2-2
TGTGCCACCAGTGATTCCCGGGACAGGGATACCGGGGAGCTGTTTTTT
CATSDSRDRDTGELFF
>NA|TRBV7-6|few|TRBJ2-3
TGTGCCAGCAGCTCCGGGACTCCTTCAGATACGCAGTATTTT
CASSSGTPSDTQYF
>NA|TRBV11-2|NA|TRBJ1-4
TGTGCCAGCACCCGGGGGGGGAGTAATGAAAAACTGTTTTTT
CASTRGGSNEKLFF
>TRBD2|TRBV7-2|few|TRBJ2-1
TGTGCCAGCAGCTTTCCTCTGGGACTAGCGGGGGCCTCCTACAATGAGCAGTTCTTC
CASSFPLGLAGASYNEQFF
>TRBD1|TRBV7-9|NA|TRBJ1-1
TGTGCCAGCAGCTTAGCCGGGGAGACAGGGGACACTGAAGCTTTCTTT
CASSLAGETGDTEAFF
>NA|TRBV6-1|NA|TRBJ1-5
TGTGCCAGCAGCCGAACCGGGGGTAGCAATCAGCCCCAGCATTTT
CASSRTGGSNQPQHF
>TRBD2|TRBV7-2|few|TRBJ2-7
TGTGCCAGCAGCCCGGGGCTAGCGGGGGGGCCCTACGAGCAGTACTTC
CASSPGLAGGPYEQYF
>NA|TRBV12-3/TRBV12-4|few|TRBJ2-7
TGTGCCACCGCACCCGGAGAGGGGGGCTACGAGCAGTACTTC
CATAPGEGGYEQYF
>TRBD1|TRBV10-2|NA|TRBJ1-2
TGCGCCAGCAGCACGACAGGGAACTATGGCTACACCTTC
CASSTTGNYGYTF